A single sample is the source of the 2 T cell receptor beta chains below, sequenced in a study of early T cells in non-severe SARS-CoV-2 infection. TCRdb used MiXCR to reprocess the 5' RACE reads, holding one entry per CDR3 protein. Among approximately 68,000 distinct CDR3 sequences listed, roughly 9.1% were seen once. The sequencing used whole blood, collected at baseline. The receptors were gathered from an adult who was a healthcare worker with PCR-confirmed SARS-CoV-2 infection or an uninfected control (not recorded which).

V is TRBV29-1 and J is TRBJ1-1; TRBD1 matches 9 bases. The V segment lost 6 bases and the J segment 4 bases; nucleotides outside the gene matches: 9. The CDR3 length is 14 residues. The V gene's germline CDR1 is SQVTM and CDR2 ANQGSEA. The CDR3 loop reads CSVKTGTGSTEAFF. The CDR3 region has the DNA TGCAGCGTGAAAACCGGGACAGGGAGCACTGAAGCTTTCTTT.

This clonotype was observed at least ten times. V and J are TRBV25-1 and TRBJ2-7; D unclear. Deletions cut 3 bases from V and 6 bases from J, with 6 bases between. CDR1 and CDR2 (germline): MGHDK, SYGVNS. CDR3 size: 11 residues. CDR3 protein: CASSDGREQYF. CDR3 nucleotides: TGTGCCAGCAGTGATGGTCGCGAGCAGTACTTC.